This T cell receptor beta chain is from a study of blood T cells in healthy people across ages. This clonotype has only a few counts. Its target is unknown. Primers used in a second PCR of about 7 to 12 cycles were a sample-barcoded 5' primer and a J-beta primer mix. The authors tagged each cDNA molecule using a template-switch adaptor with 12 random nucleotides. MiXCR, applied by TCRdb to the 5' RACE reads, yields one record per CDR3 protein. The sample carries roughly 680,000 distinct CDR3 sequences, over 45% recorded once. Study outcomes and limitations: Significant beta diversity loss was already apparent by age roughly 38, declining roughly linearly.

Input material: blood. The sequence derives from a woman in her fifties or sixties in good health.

CDR3 residues: CASSYVGQGSYEQYF. The CDR3 DNA reads TGTGCCAGCAGTTACGTGGGACAGGGTTCTTACGAGCAGTACTTC. V and J are TRBV6-5 and TRBJ2-5; the match to TRBD1 covers 9 bases. The J call is in doubt because the DNA end fits TRBJ2-7 better. The CDR3 consists of 15 residues. Germline-derived CDR1 and CDR2 are MNHEY and SVGAGI.